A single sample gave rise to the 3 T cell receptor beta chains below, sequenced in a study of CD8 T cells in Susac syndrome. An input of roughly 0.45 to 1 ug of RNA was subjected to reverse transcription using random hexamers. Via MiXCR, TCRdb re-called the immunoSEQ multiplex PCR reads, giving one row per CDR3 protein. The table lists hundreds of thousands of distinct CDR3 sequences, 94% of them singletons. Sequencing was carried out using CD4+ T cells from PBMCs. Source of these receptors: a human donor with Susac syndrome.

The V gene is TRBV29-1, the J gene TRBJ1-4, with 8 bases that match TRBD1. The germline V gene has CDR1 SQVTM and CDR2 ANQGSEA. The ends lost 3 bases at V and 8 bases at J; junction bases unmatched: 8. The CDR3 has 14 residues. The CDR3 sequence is CSVENQGAAEKLFF. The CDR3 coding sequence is TGCAGCGTTGAGAATCAGGGGGCCGCCGAAAAACTGTTTTTT.

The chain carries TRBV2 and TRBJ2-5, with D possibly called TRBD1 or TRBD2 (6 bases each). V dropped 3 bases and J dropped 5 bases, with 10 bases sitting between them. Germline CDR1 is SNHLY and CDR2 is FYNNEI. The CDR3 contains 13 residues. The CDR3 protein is CASSDGGWETQYF. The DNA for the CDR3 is TGTGCCAGCAGTGACGGGGGCTGGGAGACCCAGTACTTC.

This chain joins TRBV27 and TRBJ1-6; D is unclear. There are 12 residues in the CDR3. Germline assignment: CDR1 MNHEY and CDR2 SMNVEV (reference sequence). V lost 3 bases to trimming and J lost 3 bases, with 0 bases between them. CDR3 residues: CASSFYNSPLHF. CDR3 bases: TGTGCCAGCAGTTTCTATAATTCACCCCTCCACTTT.